A few counts support the clone carrying this TCR beta chain. Its specificity is unknown. The data were obtained in a study of CD8+CD57+ T cells in acquired aplastic anemia. Overall study: The DNA of sorted CD4+ and CD8+ cells averaged roughly 3.2 ug.

Whole-study results and caveats: Twenty-nine shared CD8+ CDR3s appeared highly expressed within patients' immunodominant clones.

CDR3 and TCR beta VDJ profiling relied on a genomic DNA template. TCRdb reanalysed the reads using MiXCR and keeps one entry per CDR3 protein. The sample has a few hundred thousand distinct CDR3 sequences; over 60% are singletons. The source is a human donor in good health. Sequenced: sorted CD4+, CD8+, or CD8+CD57+ T cells (not recorded which) from PBMCs.

CDR3 region: CSAITGVNYEQYF. CDR3 sequence (DNA): TGCAGTGCTATAACCGGGGTCAACTACGAGCAGTACTTC. V and J are TRBV20-1 and TRBJ2-7, with TRBD2 as a possible D gene (5 bases). The length of the CDR3 is 13 residues. The germline V gene encodes CDR1 DFQATT and CDR2 SNEGSKA (reference sequence). V lost 4 bases, J lost 3 bases, and 13 bases lay in between.